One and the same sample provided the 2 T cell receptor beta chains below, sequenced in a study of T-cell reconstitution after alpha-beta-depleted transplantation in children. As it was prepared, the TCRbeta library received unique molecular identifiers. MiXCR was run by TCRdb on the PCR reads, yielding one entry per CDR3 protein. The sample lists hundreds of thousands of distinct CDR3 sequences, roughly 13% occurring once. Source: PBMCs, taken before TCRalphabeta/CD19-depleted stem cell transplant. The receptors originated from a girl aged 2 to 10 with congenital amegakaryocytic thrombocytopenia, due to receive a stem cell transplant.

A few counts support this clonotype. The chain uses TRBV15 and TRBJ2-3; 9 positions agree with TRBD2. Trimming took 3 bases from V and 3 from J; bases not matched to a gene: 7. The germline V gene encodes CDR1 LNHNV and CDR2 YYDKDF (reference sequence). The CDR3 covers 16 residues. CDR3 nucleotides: TGTGCCACCAGCAGTAGCGGGAGTTATGGGACAGATACGCAGTATTTT. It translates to CATSSSGSYGTDTQYF.

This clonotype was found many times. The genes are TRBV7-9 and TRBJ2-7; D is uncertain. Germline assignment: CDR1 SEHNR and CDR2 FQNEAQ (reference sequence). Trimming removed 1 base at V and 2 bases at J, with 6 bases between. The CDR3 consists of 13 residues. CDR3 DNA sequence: TGTGCCAGCAGCTTAGGAATGGCCTACGAGCAGTACTTC. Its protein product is CASSLGMAYEQYF.